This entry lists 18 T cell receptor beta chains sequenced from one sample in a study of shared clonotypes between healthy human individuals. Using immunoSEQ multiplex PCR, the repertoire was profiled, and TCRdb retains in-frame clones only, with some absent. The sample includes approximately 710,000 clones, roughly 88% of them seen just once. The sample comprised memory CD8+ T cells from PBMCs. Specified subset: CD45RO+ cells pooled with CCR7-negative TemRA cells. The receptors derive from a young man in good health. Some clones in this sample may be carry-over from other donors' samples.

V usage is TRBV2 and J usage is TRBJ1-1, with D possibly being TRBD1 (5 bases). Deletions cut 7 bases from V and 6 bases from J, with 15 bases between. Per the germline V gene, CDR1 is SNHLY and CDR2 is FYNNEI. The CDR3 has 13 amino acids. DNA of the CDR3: TGTGCCAGCACCCCAGGGTGGGGGGCTGAAGCTTTCTTT. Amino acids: CASTPGWGAEAFF.

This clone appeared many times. The CDR3 is CASSSDGLAGEDTQYF. CDR3 DNA sequence: TGTGCCAGCAGCTCCGACGGACTAGCGGGAGAAGATACGCAGTATTTT. The V gene is TRBV11-2, the J gene TRBJ2-3; 13 nucleotides line up with TRBD2. V shed 4 bases, J shed 5 bases, and the junction held 6 bases outside the gene matches. CDR3 length equals 16 residues. CDR1 SGHAT and CDR2 FQNNGV come from the germline V gene. Together with reference TRBV11-2 and TRBJ2-3, the CDR3 gives the full variable domain: EAGVAQSPRYKIIEKRQSVAFWCNPISGHATLYWYQQILGQGPKLLIQFQNNGVVDDSQLPKDRFSAERLKGVDSTLKIQPAKLEDSAVYLCASSSDGLAGEDTQYFGPGTRLTVL.

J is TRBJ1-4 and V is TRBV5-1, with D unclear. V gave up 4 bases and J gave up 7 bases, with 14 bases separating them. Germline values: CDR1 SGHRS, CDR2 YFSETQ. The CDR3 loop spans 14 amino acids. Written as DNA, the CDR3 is TGCGCCAGCAGCGCTGACTGGGAGGGTGAAAAACTGTTTTTT. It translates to CASSADWEGEKLFF.

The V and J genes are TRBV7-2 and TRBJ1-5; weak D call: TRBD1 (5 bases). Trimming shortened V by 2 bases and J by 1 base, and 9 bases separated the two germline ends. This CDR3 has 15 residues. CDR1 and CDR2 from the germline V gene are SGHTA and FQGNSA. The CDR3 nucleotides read TGTGCCAGCAGCTTATTCTGGGACAGCAATCAGCCCCAGCATTTT. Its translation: CASSLFWDSNQPQHF.

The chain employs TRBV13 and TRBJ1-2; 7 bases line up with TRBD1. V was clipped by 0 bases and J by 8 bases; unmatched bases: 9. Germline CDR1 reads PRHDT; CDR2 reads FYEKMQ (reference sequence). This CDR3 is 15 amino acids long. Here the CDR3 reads CASSLGVRGKEGYTF. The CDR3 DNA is TGTGCCAGCAGCTTAGGCGTCAGGGGGAAAGAGGGCTACACCTTC.

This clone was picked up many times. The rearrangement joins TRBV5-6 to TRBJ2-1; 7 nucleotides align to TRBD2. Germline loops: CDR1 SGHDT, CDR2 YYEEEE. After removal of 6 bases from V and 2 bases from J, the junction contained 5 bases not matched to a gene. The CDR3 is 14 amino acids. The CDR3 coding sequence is TGTGCCAGCACCGAGCGGGATCCCTACAATGAGCAGTTCTTC. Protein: CASTERDPYNEQFF.

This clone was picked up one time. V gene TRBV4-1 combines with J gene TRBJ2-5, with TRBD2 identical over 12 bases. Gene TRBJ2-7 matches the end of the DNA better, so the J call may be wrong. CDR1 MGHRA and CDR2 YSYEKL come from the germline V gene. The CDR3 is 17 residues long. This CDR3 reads CASSQILLAGGTYEQYF. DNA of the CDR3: TGCGCCAGCAGCCAGATACTACTAGCGGGAGGAACCTACGAGCAGTACTTC.

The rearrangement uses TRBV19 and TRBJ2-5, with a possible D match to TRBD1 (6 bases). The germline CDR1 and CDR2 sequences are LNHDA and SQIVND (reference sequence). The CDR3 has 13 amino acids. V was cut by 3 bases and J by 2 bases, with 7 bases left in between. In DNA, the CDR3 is TGTGCCAGTAGTATCCAGGGGCAAGAGACCCAGTACTTC. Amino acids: CASSIQGQETQYF.

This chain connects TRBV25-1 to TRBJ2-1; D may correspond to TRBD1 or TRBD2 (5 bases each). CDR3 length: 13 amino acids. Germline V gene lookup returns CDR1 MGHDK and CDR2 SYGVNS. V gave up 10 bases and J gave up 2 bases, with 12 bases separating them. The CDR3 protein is CATTRGPYNEQFF. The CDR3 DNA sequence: TGTGCCACCACCCGGGGCCCCTACAATGAGCAGTTCTTC.

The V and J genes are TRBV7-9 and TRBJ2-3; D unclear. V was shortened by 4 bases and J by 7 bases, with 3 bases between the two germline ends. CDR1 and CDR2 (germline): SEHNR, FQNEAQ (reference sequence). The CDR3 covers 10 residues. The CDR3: CASSSNTQYF. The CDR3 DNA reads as TGTGCCAGCAGCTCGAATACGCAGTATTTT.

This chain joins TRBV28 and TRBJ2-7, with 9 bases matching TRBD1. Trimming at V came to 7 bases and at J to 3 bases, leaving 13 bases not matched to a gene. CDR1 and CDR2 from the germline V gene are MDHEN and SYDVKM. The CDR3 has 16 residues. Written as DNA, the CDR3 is TGTGCCAGCATTAAAGCCGGGACAGGGATTTTCTACGAGCAGTACTTC. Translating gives CASIKAGTGIFYEQYF. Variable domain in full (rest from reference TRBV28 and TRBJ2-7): DVKVTQSSRYLVKRTGEKVFLECVQDMDHENMFWYRQDPGLGLRLIYFSYDVKMKEKGDIPEGYSVSREKKERFSLILESASTNQTSMYLCASIKAGTGIFYEQYFGPGTRLTVT.

For the CDR3, the DNA is TGTGCCAGCAGCCAAGACAGGGGGAGAGGGCCCCAGCATTTT. Its protein product is CASSQDRGRGPQHF. The gene calls are TRBV7-2 and TRBJ1-5; 9 nucleotides agree with TRBD1. The germline V gene has CDR1 SGHTA and CDR2 FQGNSA. Trimming removed 5 bases from V and 9 bases from J; junction bases left unmatched: 8. The CDR3 length is 14 residues.

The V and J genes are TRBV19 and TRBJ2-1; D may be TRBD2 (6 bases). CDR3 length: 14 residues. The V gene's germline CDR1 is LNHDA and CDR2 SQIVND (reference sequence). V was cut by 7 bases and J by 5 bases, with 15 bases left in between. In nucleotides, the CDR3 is TGTGCCAGTATGACGGGCGGAGGGGACAATGAGCAGTTCTTC. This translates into CASMTGGGDNEQFF. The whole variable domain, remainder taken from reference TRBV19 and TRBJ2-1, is DGGITQSPKYLFRKEGQNVTLSCEQNLNHDAMYWYRQDPGQGLRLIYYSQIVNDFQKGDIAEGYSVSREKKESFPLTVTSAQKNPTAFYLCASMTGGGDNEQFFGPGTRLTVL.

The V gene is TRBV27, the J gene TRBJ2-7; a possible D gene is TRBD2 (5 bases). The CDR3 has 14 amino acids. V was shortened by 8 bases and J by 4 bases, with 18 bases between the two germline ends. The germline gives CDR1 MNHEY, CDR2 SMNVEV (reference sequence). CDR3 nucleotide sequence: TGTGCCAGCTCCACCACGGGATTCAAATACGAGCAGTACTTC. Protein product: CASSTTGFKYEQYF.

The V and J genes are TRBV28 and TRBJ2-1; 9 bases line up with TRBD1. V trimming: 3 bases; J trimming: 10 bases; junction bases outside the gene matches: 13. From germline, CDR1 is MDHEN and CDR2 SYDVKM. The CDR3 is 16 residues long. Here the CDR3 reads CASSLYRGLKEGEQFF. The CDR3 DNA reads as TGTGCCAGCAGTTTGTACAGGGGGCTTAAAGAAGGGGAGCAGTTCTTC. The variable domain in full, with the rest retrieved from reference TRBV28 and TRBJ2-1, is DVKVTQSSRYLVKRTGEKVFLECVQDMDHENMFWYRQDPGLGLRLIYFSYDVKMKEKGDIPEGYSVSREKKERFSLILESASTNQTSMYLCASSLYRGLKEGEQFFGPGTRLTVL.

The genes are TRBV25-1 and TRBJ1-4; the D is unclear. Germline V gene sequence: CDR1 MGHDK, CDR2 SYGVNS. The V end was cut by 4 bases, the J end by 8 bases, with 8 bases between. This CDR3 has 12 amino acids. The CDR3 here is CASSAAREKLFF. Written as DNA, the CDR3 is TGTGCCAGCAGTGCAGCAAGGGAAAAACTGTTTTTT. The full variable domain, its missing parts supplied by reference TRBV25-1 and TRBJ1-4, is EADIYQTPRYLVIGTGKKITLECSQTMGHDKMYWYQQDPGMELHLIHYSYGVNSTEKGDLSSESTVSRIRTEHFPLTLESARPSHTSQYLCASSAAREKLFFGSGTQLSVL.

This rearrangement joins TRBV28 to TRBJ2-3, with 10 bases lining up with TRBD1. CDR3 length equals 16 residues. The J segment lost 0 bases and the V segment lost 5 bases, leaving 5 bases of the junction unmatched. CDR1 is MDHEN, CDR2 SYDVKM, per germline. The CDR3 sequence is CASSPGQGVSTDTQYF. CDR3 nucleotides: TGTGCCAGCAGTCCCGGACAGGGGGTGAGCACAGATACGCAGTATTTT.

CDR3 amino acids: CAWSGEGGASTDTQYF. CDR3 nucleotides: TGTGCCTGGAGTGGGGAGGGGGGCGCAAGCACAGATACGCAGTATTTT. V gene TRBV30 combines with J gene TRBJ2-3, with a possible D match to TRBD2 (7 bases). Per the germline V gene, CDR1 is GTSNPN and CDR2 is SVGIG (reference sequence). V was trimmed by 1 base and J by 0 bases, leaving 14 bases between them. The CDR3 consists of 16 residues. The full variable domain, in which reference TRBV30 and TRBJ2-3 provide the parts outside the CDR3, is SQTIHQWPATLVQPVGSPLSLECTVEGTSNPNLYWYRQAAGRGLQLLFYSVGIGQISSEVPQNLSASRPQDRQFILSSKKLLLSDSGFYLCAWSGEGGASTDTQYFGPGTRLTVL.